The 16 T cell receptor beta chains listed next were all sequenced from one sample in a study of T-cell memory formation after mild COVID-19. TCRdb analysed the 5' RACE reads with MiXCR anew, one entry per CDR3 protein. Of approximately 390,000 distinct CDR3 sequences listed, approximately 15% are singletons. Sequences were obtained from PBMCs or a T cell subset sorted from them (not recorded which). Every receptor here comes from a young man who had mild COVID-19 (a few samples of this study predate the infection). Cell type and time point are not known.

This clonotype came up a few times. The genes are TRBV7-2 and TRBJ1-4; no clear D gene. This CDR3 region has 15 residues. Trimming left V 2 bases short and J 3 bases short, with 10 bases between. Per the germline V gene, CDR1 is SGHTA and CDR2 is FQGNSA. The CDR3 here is CASSLLPGANEKLFF. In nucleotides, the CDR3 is TGTGCCAGCAGCTTATTACCGGGAGCTAATGAAAAACTGTTTTTT.

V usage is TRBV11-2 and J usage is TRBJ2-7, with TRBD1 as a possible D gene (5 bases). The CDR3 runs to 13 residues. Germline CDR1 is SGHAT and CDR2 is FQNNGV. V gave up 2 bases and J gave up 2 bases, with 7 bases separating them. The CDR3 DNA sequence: TGTGCCAGCAGCTTACAGGGCCCCTACGAGCAGTACGTC. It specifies CASSLQGPYEQYV.

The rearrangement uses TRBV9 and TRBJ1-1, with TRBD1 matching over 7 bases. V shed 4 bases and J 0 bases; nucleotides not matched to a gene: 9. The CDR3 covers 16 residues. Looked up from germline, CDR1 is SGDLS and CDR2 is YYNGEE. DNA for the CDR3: TGTGCCAGCAGCTCAGGGGGGGGACAGCTGAACACTGAAGCTTTCTTT. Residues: CASSSGGGQLNTEAFF.

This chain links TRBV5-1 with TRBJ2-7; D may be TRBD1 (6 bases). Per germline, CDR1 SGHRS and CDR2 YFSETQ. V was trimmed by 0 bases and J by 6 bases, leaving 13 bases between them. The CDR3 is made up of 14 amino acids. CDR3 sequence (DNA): TGCGCCAGCAGCTTGGCGCACAGGGTTGCCGAGCAGTACTTC. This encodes CASSLAHRVAEQYF.

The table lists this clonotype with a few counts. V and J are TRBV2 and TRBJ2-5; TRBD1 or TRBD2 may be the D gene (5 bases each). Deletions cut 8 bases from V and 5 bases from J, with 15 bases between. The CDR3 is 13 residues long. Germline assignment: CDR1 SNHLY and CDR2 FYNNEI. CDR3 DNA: TGTGCCAGCGGGGACCCATACTTGGAGACCCAGTACTTC. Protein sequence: CASGDPYLETQYF.

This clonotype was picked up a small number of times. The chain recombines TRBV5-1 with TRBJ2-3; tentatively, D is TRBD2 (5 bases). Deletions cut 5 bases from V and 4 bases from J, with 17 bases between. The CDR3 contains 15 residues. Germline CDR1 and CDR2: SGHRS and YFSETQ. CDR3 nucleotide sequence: TGCGCCAGCAGTAAGACTATCTCCCCCCCAGATACGCAGTATTTT. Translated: CASSKTISPPDTQYF.

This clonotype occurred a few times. CDR3 in amino acids: CANTLPGAADTQYF. The CDR3 DNA reads TGTGCCAACACCCTTCCGGGGGCGGCAGATACGCAGTATTTT. The chain employs TRBV12-3 or TRBV12-4 and TRBJ2-3; D might be TRBD1 or TRBD2, each matching 6 bases. V lost 10 bases to trimming and J lost 4 bases, with 18 bases between them. The CDR3 loop spans 14 amino acids.

In DNA, the CDR3 is TGTGCCAGCAGTGAAACCCGCTCCTACGAGCAGTACGTC. Translating gives CASSETRSYEQYV. The chain joins TRBV2 to TRBJ2-7; D gene ambiguous. Germline V gives CDR1 SNHLY, CDR2 FYNNEI. Trimming took off 2 bases at V and 0 bases at J, with 5 bases between the two ends. CDR3 size: 13 residues.

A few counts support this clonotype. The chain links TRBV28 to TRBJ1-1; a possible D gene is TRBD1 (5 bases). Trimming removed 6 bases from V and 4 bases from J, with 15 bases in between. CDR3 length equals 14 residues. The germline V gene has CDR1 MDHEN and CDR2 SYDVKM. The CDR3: CASRAREWGTEAFF. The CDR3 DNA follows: TGTGCCAGCAGAGCCAGGGAGTGGGGCACTGAAGCTTTCTTT.

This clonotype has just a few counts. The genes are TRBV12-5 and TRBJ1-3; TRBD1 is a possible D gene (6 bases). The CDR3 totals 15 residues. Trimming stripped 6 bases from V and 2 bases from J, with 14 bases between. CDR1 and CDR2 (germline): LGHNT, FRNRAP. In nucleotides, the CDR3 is TGTGCTAGTGGCTCGATAGGGGGAACTGGAAACACCATATATTTT. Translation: CASGSIGGTGNTIYF.

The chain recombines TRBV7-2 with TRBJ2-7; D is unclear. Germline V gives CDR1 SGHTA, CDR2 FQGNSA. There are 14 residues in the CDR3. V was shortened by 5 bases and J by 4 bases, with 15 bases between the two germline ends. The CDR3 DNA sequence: TGTGCCAGCAGCGTCGACCTCGGCTTTTACGAGCAGTACTTC. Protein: CASSVDLGFYEQYF.

The CDR3 bases are TGTGCCAGCAGCGACTACCACATTCGGAACTATGGCTACACCTTC. Amino acids: CASSDYHIRNYGYTF. The gene calls are TRBV7-2 and TRBJ1-2; D uncertain. V lost 5 bases and J 2 bases, leaving 15 bases between the germline ends. The CDR3 is 15 residues long. CDR1 is SGHTA, CDR2 FQGNSA, per germline.

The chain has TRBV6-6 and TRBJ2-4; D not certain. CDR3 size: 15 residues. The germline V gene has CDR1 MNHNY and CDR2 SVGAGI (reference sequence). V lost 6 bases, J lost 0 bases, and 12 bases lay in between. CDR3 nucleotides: TGTGCCAGCAGATCAGGTCCAGGAGCCAAAAACATTCAGTACTTC. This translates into CASRSGPGAKNIQYF.

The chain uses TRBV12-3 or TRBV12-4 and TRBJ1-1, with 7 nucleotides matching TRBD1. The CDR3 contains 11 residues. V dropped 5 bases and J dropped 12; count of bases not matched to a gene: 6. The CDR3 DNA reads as TGTGCCAGCAGTAACCGGGACAGCTCTTTCTTT. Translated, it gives CASSNRDSSFF.

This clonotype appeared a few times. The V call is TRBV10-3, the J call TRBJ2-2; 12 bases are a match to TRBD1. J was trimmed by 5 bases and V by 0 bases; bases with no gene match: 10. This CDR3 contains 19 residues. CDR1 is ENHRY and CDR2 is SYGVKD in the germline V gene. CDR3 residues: CAISESPGQGARGTGELFF. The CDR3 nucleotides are TGTGCCATCAGTGAGTCCCCGGGACAGGGGGCGAGAGGGACCGGGGAGCTGTTTTTT.

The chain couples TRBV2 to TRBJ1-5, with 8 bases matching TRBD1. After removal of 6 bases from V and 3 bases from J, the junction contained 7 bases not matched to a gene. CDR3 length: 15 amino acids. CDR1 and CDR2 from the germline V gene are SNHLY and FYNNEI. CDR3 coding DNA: TGTGCCAGCAGCCTCAGGGGGCGAGACAATCAGCCCCAGCATTTT. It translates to CASSLRGRDNQPQHF.